This T cell receptor beta chain stems from a study of T cell responses to AZD1222 COVID-19 vaccine. As for the study in general: Recipients boosted at about 4 weeks or about 12 weeks are pooled. Overall study results and limits: Reportedly, nearly half the spike-specific TCRs target unmutated variant regions. Donors were largely white British and mainly female; clonal diversity was possibly underestimated. Repertoires were obtained only post-peak T cell response.

Repertoires were generated with immunoSEQ multiplex PCR, while TCRdb's copy carries only in-frame clones and drops some. The sample gives approximately 110,000 clones, roughly 84% of which show up once; roughly 9.5% is in the top ten. Germline V CDR1 and CDR2: MDHEN, SYDVKM. This CDR3 has 14 amino acids. Trimming cost V 2 bases and J 4 bases, with 9 bases left between them. About this clone itself: What it recognizes is unknown.

This chain connects TRBV28 to TRBJ1-3; no definite D call. Sequenced here: peripheral blood, sampled on day 0 of AZD1222 vaccination. The receptor was isolated from an adult in good health. CDR3 nucleotide sequence: TGTGCCAGCAGTTTAGGAGGGAGGGGAAACACCATATATTTT. Encoded protein: CASSLGGRGNTIYF. Supplemented by reference TRBV28 and TRBJ1-3, the full variable domain reads DVKVTQSSRYLVKRTGEKVFLECVQDMDHENMFWYRQDPGLGLRLIYFSYDVKMKEKGDIPEGYSVSREKKERFSLILESASTNQTSMYLCASSLGGRGNTIYFGEGSWLTVV.